Sequencing of this TCR beta chain was carried out in a study of blood T cell repertoires in COVID-19. Study background: Samples representing acute and convalescent COVID-19 were sourced from the United States, Italy and Spain.

Method: immunoSEQ multiplex PCR; TCRdb's copy keeps in-frame clones and lacks some. The sample includes 79,000 or so clones, about 85% of them seen just once. Germline V lookup: CDR1 LNHDA, CDR2 SQIVND (reference sequence). The V end was cut by 6 bases, the J end by 4 bases, with 15 bases between. This CDR3 is built from 14 residues. V is TRBV19 and J is TRBJ1-1; weak D call: TRBD1 (6 bases). Material: peripheral blood. The TCR was taken from a man in his 60s with COVID-19, enrolled during active disease. CDR3 in DNA: TGTGCCAGTAGAGACAGGTCATTCGGCACTGAAGCTTTCTTT. Residues: CASRDRSFGTEAFF.